This TCR beta chain was obtained from a study of T cell repertoires in cytomegalovirus infection. Study as a whole: Both a matching HLA type and CMV infection were indicated by public TCR beta signatures. Study conclusions and caveats: The response measured ex vivo was dominated by TCR beta clonotypes (HLA-C-restricted and CMV-specific). Carriers of CMV and the relevant HLA type were discriminated by public TCR beta frequency.

In regard to this clonotype: Its antigen remains unknown.

From the reads, TCRdb called clonotypes with MiXCR, one entry per CDR3 protein. This table holds 480,000 or so distinct CDR3 sequences, roughly 10% found once. Sequencing was carried out using PBMCs. This sequence originates from a human donor in good health (CMV status not recorded). Some clones in this sample may be carry-over from other donors' samples.

The CDR3 DNA follows: TGCGCCAGCAGTGAGGGGCTCGGGCCCTCCTACGAGCAGTACTTC. It codes for CASSEGLGPSYEQYF. V and J are TRBV10-2 and TRBJ2-7, with D unresolved. The CDR3 sequence is 15 residues long. The germline gives CDR1 WSHSY, CDR2 SAAADI. Trimming cost V 2 bases and J 0 bases, with 11 bases left between them.